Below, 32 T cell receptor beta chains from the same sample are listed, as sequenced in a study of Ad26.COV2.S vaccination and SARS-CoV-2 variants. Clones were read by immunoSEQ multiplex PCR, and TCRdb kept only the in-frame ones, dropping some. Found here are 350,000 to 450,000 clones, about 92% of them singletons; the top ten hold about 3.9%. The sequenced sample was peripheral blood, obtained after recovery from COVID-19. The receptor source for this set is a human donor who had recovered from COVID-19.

The CDR3 DNA reads as TGTGCCAGCAGTGGACGGGACAGGGCCTATAATTCACCCCTCCACTTT. Translated: CASSGRDRAYNSPLHF. The chain has TRBV6-1 and TRBJ1-6, with 9 positions matching TRBD1. This CDR3 is 16 amino acids long. V shed 4 bases and J 2 bases; nucleotides not matched to a gene: 3. Looked up from germline, CDR1 is MNHNS and CDR2 is SASEGT.

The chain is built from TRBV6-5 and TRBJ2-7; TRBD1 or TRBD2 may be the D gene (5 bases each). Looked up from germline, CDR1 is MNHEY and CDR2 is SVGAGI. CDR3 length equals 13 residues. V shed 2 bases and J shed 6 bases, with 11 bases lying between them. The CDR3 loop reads CASSYEGSGEQYF. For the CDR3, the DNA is TGTGCCAGCAGTTACGAGGGGAGTGGCGAGCAGTACTTC.

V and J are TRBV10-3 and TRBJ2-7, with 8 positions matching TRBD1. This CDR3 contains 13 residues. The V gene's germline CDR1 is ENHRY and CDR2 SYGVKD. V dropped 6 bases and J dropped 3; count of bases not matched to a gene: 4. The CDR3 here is CAISTGGIYEQYF. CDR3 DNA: TGTGCCATCAGCACAGGGGGGATCTACGAGCAGTACTTC.

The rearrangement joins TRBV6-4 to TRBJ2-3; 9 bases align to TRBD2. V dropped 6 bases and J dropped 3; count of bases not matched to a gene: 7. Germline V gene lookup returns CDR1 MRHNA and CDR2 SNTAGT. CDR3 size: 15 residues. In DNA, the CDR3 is TGTGCCAGCAGCCGCGGGGGGGCCCCTACAGATACGCAGTATTTT. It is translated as CASSRGGAPTDTQYF.

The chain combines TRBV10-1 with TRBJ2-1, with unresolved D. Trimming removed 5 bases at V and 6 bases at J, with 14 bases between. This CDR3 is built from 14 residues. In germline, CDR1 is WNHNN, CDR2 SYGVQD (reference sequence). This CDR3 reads CASSSYPLINEQFF. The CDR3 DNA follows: TGCGCCAGCAGTAGTTACCCCCTCATCAATGAGCAGTTCTTC.

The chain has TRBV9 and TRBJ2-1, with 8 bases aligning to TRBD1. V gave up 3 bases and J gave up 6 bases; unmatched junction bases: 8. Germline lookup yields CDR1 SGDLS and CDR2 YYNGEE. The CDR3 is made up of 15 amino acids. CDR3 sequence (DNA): TGTGCCAGCAGCGCAGAGACAGGGGTAGGCAATGAGCAGTTCTTC. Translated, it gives CASSAETGVGNEQFF.

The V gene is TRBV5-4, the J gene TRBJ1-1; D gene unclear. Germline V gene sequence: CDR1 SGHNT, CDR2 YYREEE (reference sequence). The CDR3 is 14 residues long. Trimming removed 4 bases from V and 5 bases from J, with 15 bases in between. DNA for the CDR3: TGTGCCAGCAGCCTGGCGCTAGGAGGGACTGAAGCTTTCTTT. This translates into CASSLALGGTEAFF.

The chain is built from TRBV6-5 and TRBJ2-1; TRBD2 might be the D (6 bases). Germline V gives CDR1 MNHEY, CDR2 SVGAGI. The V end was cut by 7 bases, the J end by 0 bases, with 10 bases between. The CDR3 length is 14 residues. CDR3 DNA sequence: TGTGCCAGCACGGGGGTTTTCTCCTACAATGAGCAGTTCTTC. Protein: CASTGVFSYNEQFF.

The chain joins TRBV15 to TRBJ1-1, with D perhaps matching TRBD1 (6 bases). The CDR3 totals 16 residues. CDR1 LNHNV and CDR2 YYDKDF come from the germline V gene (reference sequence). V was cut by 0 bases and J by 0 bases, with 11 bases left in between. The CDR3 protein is CATSRDRDRLNTEAFF. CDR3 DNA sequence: TGTGCCACCAGCAGAGATCGAGACAGGTTGAACACTGAAGCTTTCTTT. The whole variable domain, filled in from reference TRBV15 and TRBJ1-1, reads DAMVIQNPRYQVTQFGKPVTLSCSQTLNHNVMYWYQQKSSQAPKLLFHYYDKDFNNEADTPDNFQSRRPNTSFCFLDIRSPGLGDTAMYLCATSRDRDRLNTEAFFGQGTRLTVV.

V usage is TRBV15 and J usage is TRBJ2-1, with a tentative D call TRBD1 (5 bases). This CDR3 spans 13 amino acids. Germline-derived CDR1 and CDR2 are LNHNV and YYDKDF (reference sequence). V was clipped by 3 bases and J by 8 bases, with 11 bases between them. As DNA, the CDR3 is TGTGCCACCAGCAGTCCAGTAGGGGATGAGCAGTTCTTC. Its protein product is CATSSPVGDEQFF.

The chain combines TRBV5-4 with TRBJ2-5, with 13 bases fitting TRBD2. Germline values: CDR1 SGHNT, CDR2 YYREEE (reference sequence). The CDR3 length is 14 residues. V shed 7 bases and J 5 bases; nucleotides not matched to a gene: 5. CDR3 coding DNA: TGTGCCAGCGCAACTAGCGGGGGGGGCGAGACCCAGTACTTC. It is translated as CASATSGGGETQYF.

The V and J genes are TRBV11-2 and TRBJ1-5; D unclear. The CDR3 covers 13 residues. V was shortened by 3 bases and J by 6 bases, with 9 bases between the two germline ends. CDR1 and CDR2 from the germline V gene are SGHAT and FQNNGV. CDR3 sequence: CASSLKRGQPQHF. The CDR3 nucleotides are TGTGCCAGCAGCTTGAAACGGGGTCAGCCCCAGCATTTT.

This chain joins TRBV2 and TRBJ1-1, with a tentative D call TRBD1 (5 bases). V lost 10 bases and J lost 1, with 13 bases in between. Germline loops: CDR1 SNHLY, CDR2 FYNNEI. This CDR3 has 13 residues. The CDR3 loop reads CANPGTKNTEAFF. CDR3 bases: TGTGCCAACCCCGGGACCAAGAACACTGAAGCTTTCTTT. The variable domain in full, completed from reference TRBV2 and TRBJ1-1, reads EPEVTQTPSHQVTQMGQEVILRCVPISNHLYFYWYRQILGQKVEFLVSFYNNEISEKSEIFDDQFSVERPDGSNFTLKIRSTKLEDSAMYFCANPGTKNTEAFFGQGTRLTVV.

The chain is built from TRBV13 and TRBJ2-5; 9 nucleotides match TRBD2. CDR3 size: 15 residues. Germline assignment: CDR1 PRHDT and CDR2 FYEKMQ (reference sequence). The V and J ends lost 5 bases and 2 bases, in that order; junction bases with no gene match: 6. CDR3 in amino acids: CASSPGGGEQETQYF. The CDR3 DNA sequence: TGTGCCAGCAGCCCAGGCGGGGGGGAACAAGAGACCCAGTACTTC.

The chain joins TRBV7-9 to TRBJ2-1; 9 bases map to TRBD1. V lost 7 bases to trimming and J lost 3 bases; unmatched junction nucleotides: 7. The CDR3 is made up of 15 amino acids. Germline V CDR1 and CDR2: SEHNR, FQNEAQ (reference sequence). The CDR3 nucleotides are TGTGCCAGCAACCCCGGGACAGGGCTCTACAATGAGCAGTTCTTC. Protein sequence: CASNPGTGLYNEQFF. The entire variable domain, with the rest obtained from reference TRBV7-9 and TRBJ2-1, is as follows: DTGVSQNPRHKITKRGQNVTFRCDPISEHNRLYWYRQTLGQGPEFLTYFQNEAQLEKSRLLSDRFSAERPKGSFSTLEIQRTEQGDSAMYLCASNPGTGLYNEQFFGPGTRLTVL.

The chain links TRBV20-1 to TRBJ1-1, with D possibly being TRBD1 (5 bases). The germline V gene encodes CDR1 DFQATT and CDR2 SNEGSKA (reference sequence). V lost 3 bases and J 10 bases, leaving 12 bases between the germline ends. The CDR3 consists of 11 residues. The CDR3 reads CSASKAGLAFF. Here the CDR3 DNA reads TGCAGTGCTAGTAAGGCAGGGCTAGCTTTCTTT.

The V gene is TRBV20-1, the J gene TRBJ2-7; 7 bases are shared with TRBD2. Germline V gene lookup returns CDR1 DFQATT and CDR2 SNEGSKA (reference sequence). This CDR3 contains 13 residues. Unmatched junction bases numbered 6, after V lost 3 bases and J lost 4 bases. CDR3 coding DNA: TGCAGTGCTAGTTTACTAGCGTCGTACGAGCAGTACTTC. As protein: CSASLLASYEQYF.

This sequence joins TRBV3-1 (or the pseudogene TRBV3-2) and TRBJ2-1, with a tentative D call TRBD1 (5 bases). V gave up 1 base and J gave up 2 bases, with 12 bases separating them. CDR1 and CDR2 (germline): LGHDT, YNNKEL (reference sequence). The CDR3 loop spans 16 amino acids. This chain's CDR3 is CASSQGPQGPYNEQFF. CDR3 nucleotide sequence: TGTGCCAGCAGCCAAGGACCGCAGGGCCCCTACAATGAGCAGTTCTTC.

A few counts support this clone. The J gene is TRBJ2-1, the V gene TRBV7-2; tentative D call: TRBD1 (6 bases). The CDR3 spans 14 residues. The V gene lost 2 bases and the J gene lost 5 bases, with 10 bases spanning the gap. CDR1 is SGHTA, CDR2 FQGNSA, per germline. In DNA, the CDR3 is TGTGCCAGCAGCTTACAGGGGTGGGACAATGAGCAGTTCTTC. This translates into CASSLQGWDNEQFF.

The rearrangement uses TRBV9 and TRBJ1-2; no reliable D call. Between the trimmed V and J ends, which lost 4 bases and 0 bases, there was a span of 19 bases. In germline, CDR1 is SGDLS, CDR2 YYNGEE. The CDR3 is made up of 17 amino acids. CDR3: CASSLRSQNPPNYGYTF. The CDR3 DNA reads TGTGCCAGCAGCCTCAGGTCCCAAAACCCCCCTAACTATGGCTACACCTTC.

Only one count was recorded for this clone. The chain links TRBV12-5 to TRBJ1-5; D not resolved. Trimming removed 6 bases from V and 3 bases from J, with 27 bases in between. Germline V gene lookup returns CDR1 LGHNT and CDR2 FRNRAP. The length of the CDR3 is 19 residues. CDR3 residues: CASGFQSGSRKTNNQPQHF. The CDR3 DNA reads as TGTGCTAGTGGCTTTCAGTCCGGATCGAGGAAAACGAACAATCAGCCCCAGCATTTT.

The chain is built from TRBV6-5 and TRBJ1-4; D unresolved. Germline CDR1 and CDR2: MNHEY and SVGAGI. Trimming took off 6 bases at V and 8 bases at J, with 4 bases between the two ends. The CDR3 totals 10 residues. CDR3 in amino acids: CASREEKLFF. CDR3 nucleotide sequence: TGTGCCAGCAGGGAGGAAAAACTGTTTTTT.

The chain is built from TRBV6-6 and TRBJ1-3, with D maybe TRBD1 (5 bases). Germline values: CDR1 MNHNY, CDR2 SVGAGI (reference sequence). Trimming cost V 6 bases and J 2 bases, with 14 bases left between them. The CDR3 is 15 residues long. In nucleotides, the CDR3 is TGTGCCAGCAGCCTTCGGGGGAAGGCTGGAAACACCATATATTTT. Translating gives CASSLRGKAGNTIYF.

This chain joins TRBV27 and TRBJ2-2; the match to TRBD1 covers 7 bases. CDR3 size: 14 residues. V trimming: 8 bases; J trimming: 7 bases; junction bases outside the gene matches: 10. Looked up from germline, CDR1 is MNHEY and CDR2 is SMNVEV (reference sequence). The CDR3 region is CASEDRRKNGELFF. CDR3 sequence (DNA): TGTGCCAGCGAGGACAGGAGGAAGAACGGGGAGCTGTTTTTT.

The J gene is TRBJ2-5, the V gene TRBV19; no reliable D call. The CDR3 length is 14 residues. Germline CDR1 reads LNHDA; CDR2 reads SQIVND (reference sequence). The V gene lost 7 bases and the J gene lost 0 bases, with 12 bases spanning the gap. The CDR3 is CASNQDPYQETQYF. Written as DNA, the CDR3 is TGTGCCAGTAACCAGGATCCGTACCAAGAGACCCAGTACTTC.

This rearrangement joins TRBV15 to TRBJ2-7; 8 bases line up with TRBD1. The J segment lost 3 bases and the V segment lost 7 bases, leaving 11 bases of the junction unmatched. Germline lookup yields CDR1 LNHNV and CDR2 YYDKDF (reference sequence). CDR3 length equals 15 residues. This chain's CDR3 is CATTPDRVSGYEQYF. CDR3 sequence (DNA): TGTGCCACCACTCCGGACAGGGTGTCGGGCTACGAGCAGTACTTC.

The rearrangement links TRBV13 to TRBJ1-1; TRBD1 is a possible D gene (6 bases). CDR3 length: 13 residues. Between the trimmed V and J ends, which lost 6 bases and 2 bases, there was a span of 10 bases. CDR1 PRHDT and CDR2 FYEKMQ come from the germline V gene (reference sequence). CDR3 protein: CASSYRVNTEAFF. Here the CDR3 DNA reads TGTGCCAGCAGTTACAGGGTTAACACTGAAGCTTTCTTT.

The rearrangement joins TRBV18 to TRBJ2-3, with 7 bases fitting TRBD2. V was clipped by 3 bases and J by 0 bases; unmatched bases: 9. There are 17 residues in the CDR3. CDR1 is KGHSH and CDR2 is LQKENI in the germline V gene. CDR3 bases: TGTGCCAGCTCACCTATTCTAGCGGCTGCTAGCACAGATACGCAGTATTTT. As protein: CASSPILAAASTDTQYF.

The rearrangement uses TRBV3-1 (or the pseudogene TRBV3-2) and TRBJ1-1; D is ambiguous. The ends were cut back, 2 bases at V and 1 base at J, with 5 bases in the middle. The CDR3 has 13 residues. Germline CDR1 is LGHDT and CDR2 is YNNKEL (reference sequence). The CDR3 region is CASSQPKNTEAFF. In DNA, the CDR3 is TGTGCCAGCAGCCAACCCAAGAACACTGAAGCTTTCTTT.

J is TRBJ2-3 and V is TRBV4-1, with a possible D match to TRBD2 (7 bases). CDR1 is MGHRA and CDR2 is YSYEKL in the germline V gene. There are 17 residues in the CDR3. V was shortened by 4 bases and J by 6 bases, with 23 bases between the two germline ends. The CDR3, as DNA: TGCGCCAGCAGCCTTGACCTAGCCGGGGGGCCGTGGGATACGCAGTATTTT. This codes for CASSLDLAGGPWDTQYF.

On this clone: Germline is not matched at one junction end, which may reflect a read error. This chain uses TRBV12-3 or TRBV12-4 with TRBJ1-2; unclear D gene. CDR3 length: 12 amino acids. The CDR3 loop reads CASGFPLSGYTF. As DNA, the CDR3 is TGTGCCAGCGGTTTTCCCCTCTCCGGCTACACCTTC.

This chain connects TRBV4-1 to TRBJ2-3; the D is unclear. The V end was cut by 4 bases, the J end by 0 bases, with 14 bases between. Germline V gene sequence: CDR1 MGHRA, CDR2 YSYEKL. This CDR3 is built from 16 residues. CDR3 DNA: TGCGCCAGCAGCCTCCCGGAAGCAGCCAGCACAGATACGCAGTATTTT. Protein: CASSLPEAASTDTQYF.